The source of this TCR beta chain is a study of blood T cell repertoires in COVID-19. Whole-study context: There were acute and convalescent COVID-19 samples, and they came from the United States, Italy and Spain.

This CDR3 is built from 15 residues. V shed 4 bases and J 4 bases; nucleotides not matched to a gene: 8. Germline V lookup: CDR1 MNHEY, CDR2 SVGAGI. Study processing details: For nucleated cells, counts were estimated from reference gene primer amplification. Here immunoSEQ multiplex PCR was the method, and the copy in TCRdb shows in-frame clones only, minus some. V, J and clone size derive from that table, while D and trimming were established from the DNA sequence. The sample holds about 150,000 clones; roughly 87% are singletons and the top ten take 7%. Cohort placement rested on clinical history that participants reported themselves. The recovered donors of Cohort 3 showed two negative PCRs, clearance, or symptom resolution.

The sample taken for sequencing was PBMCs or T cells enriched from blood (not recorded which). The V gene is TRBV6-5, the J gene TRBJ2-7, with 9 bases identical to TRBD1. The sequence derives from a woman aged 50 to 60 who had recovered from COVID-19. Written as DNA, the CDR3 is TGTGCCAGCAGTTCAGTCCGGGACAGGGCTTACGAGCAGTACTTC. Translation: CASSSVRDRAYEQYF.